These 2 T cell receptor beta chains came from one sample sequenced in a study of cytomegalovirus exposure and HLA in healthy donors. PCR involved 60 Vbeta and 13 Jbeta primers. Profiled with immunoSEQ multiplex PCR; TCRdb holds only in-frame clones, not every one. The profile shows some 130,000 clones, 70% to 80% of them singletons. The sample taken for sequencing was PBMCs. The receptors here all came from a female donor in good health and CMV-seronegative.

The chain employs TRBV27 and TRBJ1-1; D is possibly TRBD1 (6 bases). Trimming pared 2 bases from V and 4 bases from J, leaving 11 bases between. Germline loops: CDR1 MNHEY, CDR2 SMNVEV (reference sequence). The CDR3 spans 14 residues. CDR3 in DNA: TGTGCCAGCAGTTTAGGACAGAGGGGCACTGAAGCTTTCTTT. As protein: CASSLGQRGTEAFF.

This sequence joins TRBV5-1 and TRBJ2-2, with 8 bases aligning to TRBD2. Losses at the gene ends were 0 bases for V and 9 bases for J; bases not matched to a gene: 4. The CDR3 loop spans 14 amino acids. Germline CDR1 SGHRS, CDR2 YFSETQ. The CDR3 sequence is CASSLELADRELFF. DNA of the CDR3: TGCGCCAGCAGCTTGGAACTAGCGGACCGGGAGCTGTTTTTT.